The following is a T cell receptor beta chain sequence with its context. The sample comes from a study of T-cell memory formation after mild COVID-19. Germline V gives CDR1 LNHNV, CDR2 YYDKDF (reference sequence). The length of the CDR3 is 16 residues. Trimming left V 4 bases short and J 3 bases short, with 16 bases between. Each CDR3 protein is one row after TCRdb ran MiXCR on the 5' RACE reads. Of around 450,000 distinct CDR3 sequences in the sample, approximately 24% are singletons; the top ten hold roughly 8.7%. The source material was PBMCs or a T cell subset sorted from them (not recorded which). The receptor was isolated from an adult woman who had mild COVID-19 (a few samples of this study predate the infection). Cell type and time point are not known. J is TRBJ2-1 and V is TRBV15; the D gene could be TRBD1 or TRBD2 (5 bases each). CDR3 in DNA: TGTGCCACCAGCATGGGGACGCCAGCAATCTACAATGAGCAGTTCTTC. Translation gives CATSMGTPAIYNEQFF.